This entry features one TCR beta chain sequence. Its antigen is as yet unknown. Profiled with immunoSEQ multiplex PCR; TCRdb holds only in-frame clones, not every one. The sample lists about 350,000 clones; about 85% were seen once. Regarding treatment: 15 to 20 received Ad26.COV2.S at low or high dose, single or two shots; 5 received placebo; per-sample allocation not given. The investigators took samples on day 63 after the first vaccine or placebo injection. Within Boston, the person who donated was an adult of 18-55 years. The sample belongs to a study of Ad26.COV2.S vaccination and SARS-CoV-2 variants. The CDR3 runs 15 residues. The V and J ends lost 5 bases and 6 bases, in that order; junction bases with no gene match: 7. Looked up from germline, CDR1 is SGHTA and CDR2 is FQGNSA. Whole-study findings and limits: Total T cell responses may have been underestimated by the TCR breadth and depth analyses.

The sequence was obtained from a person between 18 and 65 years old who received the Ad26.COV2.S COVID-19 vaccine or a placebo. This chain uses TRBV7-2 with TRBJ1-5, with 10 bases fitting TRBD1. The sequenced sample was peripheral blood, obtained in a trial of Ad26.COV2.S vaccine versus placebo. The CDR3 DNA is TGTGCCAGCAGCGACCGGGACAGGGGTGCTCAGCCCCAGCATTTT. Translated: CASSDRDRGAQPQHF.